Below, 16 T cell receptor beta chains from the same sample are listed, as sequenced in a study of blood T cell repertoires in COVID-19. Measured with immunoSEQ multiplex PCR; TCRdb has only the in-frame clones, and not every one. Of roughly 250,000 clones listed, 82% are singletons. Input material: peripheral blood. The receptor source for this set is an elderly woman with active or convalescent COVID-19.

CDR3 DNA: TGTGCCACCAGAAGCGGGCTTGCAACCAAGGGCCAAGAGACCCAGTACTTC. Its translation: CATRSGLATKGQETQYF. V and J are TRBV15 and TRBJ2-5, with D tentatively TRBD2 (6 bases). This CDR3 contains 17 residues. The germline V gene encodes CDR1 LNHNV and CDR2 YYDKDF (reference sequence). V dropped 6 bases and J dropped 1 base, with 21 bases sitting between them.

The rearrangement links TRBV2 to TRBJ2-1; TRBD2 matches 11 bases. V gave up 6 bases and J gave up 6 bases; unmatched junction bases: 7. Germline V CDR1 and CDR2: SNHLY, FYNNEI. CDR3 size: 15 residues. The CDR3 spells CASRQTSGTFNEQFF. In nucleotides, the CDR3 is TGTGCCAGCAGGCAGACTAGCGGGACTTTCAATGAGCAGTTCTTC.

The V and J genes are TRBV5-6 and TRBJ1-1, with D perhaps TRBD1 (5 bases). Germline V CDR1 and CDR2: SGHDT, YYEEEE. Trimming removed 4 bases at V and 0 bases at J, with 16 bases between. The CDR3 length is 16 residues. The CDR3 region is CASSRGYGRVNTEAFF. The CDR3 bases are TGTGCCAGCAGCCGGGGCTATGGGAGGGTGAACACTGAAGCTTTCTTT. Full variable domain (outside the CDR3, taken from reference TRBV5-6 and TRBJ1-1): DAGVTQSPTHLIKTRGQQVTLRCSPKSGHDTVSWYQQALGQGPQFIFQYYEEEERQRGNFPDRFSGHQFPNYSSELNVNALLLGDSALYLCASSRGYGRVNTEAFFGQGTRLTVV.

This clone came up a few times. V gene TRBV18 combines with J gene TRBJ2-1; TRBD2 matches at 12 bases. The germline V gene has CDR1 KGHSH and CDR2 LQKENI. The CDR3 runs to 15 residues. V was clipped by 6 bases and J by 7 bases; unmatched bases: 7. The CDR3 protein is CASSPGTSGSNEQFF. CDR3 nucleotides: TGTGCCAGCTCCCCAGGGACTAGCGGGTCGAATGAGCAGTTCTTC.

This chain links TRBV18 with TRBJ1-4; D is possibly TRBD1 (5 bases). Germline loops: CDR1 KGHSH, CDR2 LQKENI. The CDR3 extends over 17 amino acids. The V end lost 6 bases, the J end lost 8 bases, and 25 bases lay between the germline ends. CDR3 in amino acids: CASSYNSPQGLGEKLFF. In nucleotides, the CDR3 is TGTGCCAGCTCTTACAATTCGCCTCAGGGCCTAGGGGAAAAACTGTTTTTT.

V usage is TRBV1 and J usage is TRBJ2-7; the table's D call TRBD2 went unverified against the DNA. TRBV1 is deemed a pseudogene. The CDR3 loop spans 19 amino acids. CDR3 amino acids: CTSSHCVWGTSGKEREQYF. CDR3 DNA sequence: TGCACCAGCAGCCATTGCGTATGGGGGACTAGCGGGAAGGAGAGGGAGCAGTACTTC.

The rearrangement uses TRBV9 and TRBJ1-6, with a possible D match to TRBD1 (6 bases). CDR1 and CDR2 from the germline V gene are SGDLS and YYNGEE. V was shortened by 0 bases and J by 10 bases, with 14 bases between the two germline ends. This CDR3 spans 15 amino acids. The CDR3 is CASSVEGVHGSPLHF. The CDR3, as DNA: TGTGCCAGCAGCGTAGAGGGGGTCCATGGATCACCCCTCCACTTT.

This chain connects TRBV2 to TRBJ2-3; 12 bases are shared with TRBD1. In germline, CDR1 is SNHLY, CDR2 FYNNEI. This CDR3 contains 15 residues. Losses at the gene ends were 6 bases for V and 4 bases for J; bases not matched to a gene: 5. For the CDR3, the DNA is TGTGCCAGCAGAGCCGGGACAGGGGGCGCAGATACGCAGTATTTT. It codes for CASRAGTGGADTQYF. The full variable domain, its missing parts supplied by reference TRBV2 and TRBJ2-3, is EPEVTQTPSHQVTQMGQEVILRCVPISNHLYFYWYRQILGQKVEFLVSFYNNEISEKSEIFDDQFSVERPDGSNFTLKIRSTKLEDSAMYFCASRAGTGGADTQYFGPGTRLTVL.

Remarks on this clone: This same CDR3 is encoded by further DNA sequences in the sample. V and J are TRBV3-1 (or the pseudogene TRBV3-2) and TRBJ2-1; D may be TRBD2 (5 bases). The CDR3 has 15 amino acids. CDR1 LGHDT and CDR2 YNNKEL come from the germline V gene (reference sequence). V gave up 1 base and J gave up 0 bases, with 7 bases separating them. The CDR3 coding sequence is TGTGCCAGCAGCCAAGTCCGGGGCTCCTACAATGAGCAGTTCTTC. The encoded protein is CASSQVRGSYNEQFF.

The V gene is TRBV12-3 or TRBV12-4, the J gene TRBJ1-5; D gene unclear. The CDR3 extends over 13 amino acids. Trimming removed 5 bases from V and 1 base from J, with 6 bases in between. CDR3 in amino acids: CASSPVSNQPQHF. For the CDR3, the DNA is TGTGCCAGCAGTCCTGTGAGCAATCAGCCCCAGCATTTT.

The rearrangement uses TRBV19 and TRBJ2-4; D is possibly TRBD1 (5 bases). The germline gives CDR1 LNHDA, CDR2 SQIVND (reference sequence). Trimming removed 5 bases at V and 6 bases at J, with 11 bases between. The length of the CDR3 is 13 residues. In DNA form, the CDR3 reads TGTGCCAGTAGTGAAGGCAGGGTAAACATTCAGTACTTC. Residues: CASSEGRVNIQYF.

The chain carries TRBV28 and TRBJ2-7, with 7 bases matching TRBD1. CDR1 MDHEN and CDR2 SYDVKM come from the germline V gene. The CDR3 loop spans 14 amino acids. Trimming at V came to 6 bases and at J to 1 base, leaving 6 bases not matched to a gene. CDR3 nucleotides: TGTGCCAGCAGCCTGACGGGACAGTCCTACGAGCAGTACTTC. It encodes CASSLTGQSYEQYF.

The J gene is TRBJ1-1, the V gene TRBV6-5, with 10 positions matching TRBD1. V lost 2 bases and J lost 4; bases outside the gene matches: 4. CDR3 length equals 15 residues. CDR1 and CDR2 from the germline V gene are MNHEY and SVGAGI. CDR3 sequence (DNA): TGTGCCAGCAGTTACCAGACAGGGGGCATCACTGAAGCTTTCTTT. Translating it yields CASSYQTGGITEAFF.

The V and J genes are TRBV1 and TRBJ1-5; the DNA was not compared with TRBD1, the D call given in the table. TRBV1 is a pseudogene. This CDR3 has 16 amino acids. The CDR3 region is CTSSQASGDSNQPQHF. The CDR3 DNA follows: TGCACCAGCAGCCAAGCATCAGGGGACAGCAATCAGCCCCAGCATTTT.

CDR3 in amino acids: CASSLAGIDEKLFF. In DNA, the CDR3 is TGCGCCAGCAGCTTGGCAGGGATTGATGAAAAACTGTTTTTT. The chain couples TRBV5-1 to TRBJ1-4; D possibly corresponds to TRBD1 (5 bases). CDR1 and CDR2 (germline): SGHRS, YFSETQ. V lost 0 bases and J 6 bases, leaving 9 bases between the germline ends. The CDR3 spans 14 residues.

The J gene is TRBJ2-7, the V gene TRBV6-2 or TRBV6-3; D may be TRBD1 (5 bases). Germline CDR1 reads MNHEY; CDR2 reads SVGEGT. V was shortened by 2 bases and J by 0 bases, with 5 bases between the two germline ends. The CDR3 totals 13 residues. The CDR3 bases are TGTGCCAGCAGTTACCAGGGCTCCTACGAGCAGTACTTC. It encodes CASSYQGSYEQYF.